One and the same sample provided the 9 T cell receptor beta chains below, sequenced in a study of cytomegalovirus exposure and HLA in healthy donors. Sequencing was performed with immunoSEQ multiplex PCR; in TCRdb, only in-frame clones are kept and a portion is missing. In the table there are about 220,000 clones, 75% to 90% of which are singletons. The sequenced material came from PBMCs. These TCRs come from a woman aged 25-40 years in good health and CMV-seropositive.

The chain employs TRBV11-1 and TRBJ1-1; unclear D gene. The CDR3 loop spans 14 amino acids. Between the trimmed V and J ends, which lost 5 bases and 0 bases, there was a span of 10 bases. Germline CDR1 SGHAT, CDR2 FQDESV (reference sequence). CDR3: CASSPPGLNTEAFF. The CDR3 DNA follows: TGTGCCAGCAGCCCCCCAGGTTTGAACACTGAAGCTTTCTTT.

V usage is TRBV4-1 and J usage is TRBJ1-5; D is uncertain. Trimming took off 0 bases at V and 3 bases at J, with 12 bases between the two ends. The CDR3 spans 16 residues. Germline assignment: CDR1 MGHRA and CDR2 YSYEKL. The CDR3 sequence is CASSQEAVTLNQPQHF. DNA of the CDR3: TGCGCCAGCAGCCAAGAAGCCGTCACACTCAATCAGCCCCAGCATTTT.

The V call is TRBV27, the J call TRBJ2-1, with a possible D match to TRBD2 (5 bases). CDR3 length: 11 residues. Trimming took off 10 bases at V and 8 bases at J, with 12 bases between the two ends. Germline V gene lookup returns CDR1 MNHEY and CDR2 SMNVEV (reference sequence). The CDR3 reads CATELGYEQFF. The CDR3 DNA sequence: TGTGCCACCGAACTAGGGTATGAGCAGTTCTTC.

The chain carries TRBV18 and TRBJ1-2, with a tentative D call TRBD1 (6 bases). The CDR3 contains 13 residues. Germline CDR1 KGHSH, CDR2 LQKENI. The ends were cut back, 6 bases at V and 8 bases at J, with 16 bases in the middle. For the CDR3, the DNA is TGTGCCAGCTCCCCGGCAGGGGACGGGGGCTACACCTTC. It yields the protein CASSPAGDGGYTF.

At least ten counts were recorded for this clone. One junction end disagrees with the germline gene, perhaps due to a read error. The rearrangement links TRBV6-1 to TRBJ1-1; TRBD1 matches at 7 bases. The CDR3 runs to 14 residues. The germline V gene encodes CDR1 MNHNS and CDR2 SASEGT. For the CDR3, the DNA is TGTGCCAGCAGTGATGGACAGGAGAACGCTGAAGCTTTCTTT. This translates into CASSDGQENAEAFF.

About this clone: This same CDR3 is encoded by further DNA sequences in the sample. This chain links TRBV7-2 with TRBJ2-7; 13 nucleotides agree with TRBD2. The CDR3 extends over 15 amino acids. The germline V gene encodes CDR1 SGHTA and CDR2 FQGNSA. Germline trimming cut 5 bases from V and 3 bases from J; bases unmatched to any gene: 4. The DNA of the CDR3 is TGTGCCAGCAGCCTAAGGACTAGCGGGAGCTACGAGCAGTACTTC. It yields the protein CASSLRTSGSYEQYF.

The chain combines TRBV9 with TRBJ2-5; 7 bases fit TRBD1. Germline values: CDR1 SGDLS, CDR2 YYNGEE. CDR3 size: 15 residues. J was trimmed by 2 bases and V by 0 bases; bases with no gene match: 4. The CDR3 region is CASSVAGTAQETQYF. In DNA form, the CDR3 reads TGTGCCAGCAGCGTAGCCGGGACAGCTCAAGAGACCCAGTACTTC.

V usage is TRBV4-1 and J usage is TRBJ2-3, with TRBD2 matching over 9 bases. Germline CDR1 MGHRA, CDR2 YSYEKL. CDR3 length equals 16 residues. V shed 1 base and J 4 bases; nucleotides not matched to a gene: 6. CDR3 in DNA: TGCGCCAGCAGCCAAGTGCTTAGCGGGAGCCCAGATACGCAGTATTTT. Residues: CASSQVLSGSPDTQYF.

CDR3 DNA sequence: TGTGCCAGCACCATTCTAAAGTATGGCTACACCTTC. The encoded protein is CASTILKYGYTF. V is TRBV6-1 and J is TRBJ1-2, with D hard to call. The V end was cut by 7 bases, the J end by 5 bases, with 11 bases between. CDR3 length: 12 amino acids. CDR1 is MNHNS and CDR2 is SASEGT in the germline V gene.